These 21 T cell receptor beta chains were all obtained from the same sample, sequenced in a study of blood T cell repertoires in COVID-19. Clones were read by immunoSEQ multiplex PCR, and TCRdb kept only the in-frame ones, dropping some. The sample has around 170,000 clones, around 86% seen once. Source material: peripheral blood. The origin of the receptors is a middle-aged woman with acute or convalescent COVID-19.

The chain employs TRBV12-3 or TRBV12-4 and TRBJ1-2; D is perhaps TRBD1 (6 bases). The CDR3 covers 13 residues. V was trimmed by 6 bases and J by 5 bases, leaving 13 bases between them. For the CDR3, the DNA is TGTGCCAGCAGCCCGACAGGACAGTATGGCTACACCTTC. This encodes CASSPTGQYGYTF.

The chain has TRBV5-1 and TRBJ2-1, with 8 bases that match TRBD2. Germline CDR1 and CDR2: SGHRS and YFSETQ. The CDR3 is 20 residues long. With V trimmed by 1 base and J by 1 base, 16 bases remained unmatched. The CDR3, as DNA: TGCGCCAGCAGCTTGTACGGCAGACGCGGTGCTAGCGGGTCCTACAATGAGCAGTTCTTC. It specifies CASSLYGRRGASGSYNEQFF.

The rearrangement uses TRBV28 and TRBJ2-5; 8 nucleotides agree with TRBD1. The CDR3 is 14 residues long. Per the germline V gene, CDR1 is MDHEN and CDR2 is SYDVKM. Unmatched junction bases numbered 5, after V lost 4 bases and J lost 4 bases. The CDR3 sequence: CASSWQGAGETQYF. The DNA of the CDR3 is TGTGCCAGCAGTTGGCAGGGGGCGGGAGAGACCCAGTACTTC.

The genes are TRBV2 and TRBJ1-5; TRBD1 matches 8 bases. Germline V gives CDR1 SNHLY, CDR2 FYNNEI. V lost 7 bases to trimming and J lost 0 bases; unmatched junction nucleotides: 5. The CDR3 length is 15 residues. CDR3 sequence reads: CASTKTGDSNQPQHF. The CDR3, as DNA: TGTGCCAGCACCAAGACAGGGGATAGCAATCAGCCCCAGCATTTT.

V usage is TRBV4-1 and J usage is TRBJ2-7; 14 bases are shared with TRBD2. Germline V CDR1 and CDR2: MGHRA, YSYEKL. This CDR3 comprises 17 residues. The ends lost 2 bases at V and 1 base at J; junction bases unmatched: 4. CDR3 sequence reads: CASSQTRTSGGSYEQYF. Here the CDR3 DNA reads TGCGCCAGCAGCCAAACTAGGACTAGCGGGGGGTCCTACGAGCAGTACTTC.

The rearrangement uses TRBV7-8 and TRBJ2-1; a weak D match, TRBD1 (6 bases). The CDR3 is 17 residues long. V was clipped by 1 base and J by 0 bases, with 13 bases between them. The germline gives CDR1 SGHVS, CDR2 FQNEAQ. The CDR3 sequence: CASSLGQGSSSYNEQFF. CDR3 DNA: TGTGCCAGCAGCTTAGGTCAGGGGTCGAGCTCCTACAATGAGCAGTTCTTC.

This clone was detected a few times. The CDR3, as DNA: TGTGCCAGCAGCCAAGCACTGTCGCGTAGAAATCAGCCCCAGCATTTT. Encoded protein: CASSQALSRRNQPQHF. The chain couples TRBV4-2 to TRBJ1-5; no clear D gene. CDR3 length: 16 amino acids. The V gene's germline CDR1 is LGHNA and CDR2 YNFKEQ. V lost 1 base and J lost 4, with 14 bases in between.

This clone has just a few counts. This chain links TRBV7-2 with TRBJ1-2; possibly TRBD1 for D (6 bases). CDR1 is SGHTA, CDR2 FQGNSA, per germline. This CDR3 has 14 residues. Trimming removed 3 bases at V and 4 bases at J, with 12 bases between. The CDR3 reads CASSFRGPGYGYTF. The CDR3 nucleotides are TGTGCCAGCAGCTTCAGGGGACCGGGCTATGGCTACACCTTC.

This chain uses TRBV6-4 with TRBJ1-1; tentatively, D is TRBD1 (6 bases). Looked up from germline, CDR1 is MRHNA and CDR2 is SNTAGT. The V gene lost 6 bases and the J gene lost 0 bases, with 11 bases spanning the gap. This CDR3 contains 14 residues. Here the CDR3 DNA reads TGTGCCAGCAGCGGTAAGGGGGTGAACACTGAAGCTTTCTTT. Translating it yields CASSGKGVNTEAFF.

J is TRBJ2-3 and V is TRBV7-9; D gene ambiguous. Trimming took off 5 bases at V and 1 base at J, with 19 bases between the two ends. This CDR3 spans 17 amino acids. Germline CDR1 is SEHNR and CDR2 is FQNEAQ (reference sequence). The CDR3 coding sequence is TGTGCCAGCAGCCCCAGGCCTCCCCAAATAGGCACAGATACGCAGTATTTT. Protein product: CASSPRPPQIGTDTQYF.

The chain employs TRBV6-6 and TRBJ1-3; 10 bases line up with TRBD1. Germline CDR1 is MNHNY and CDR2 is SVGAGI (reference sequence). This CDR3 has 15 residues. J lost 2 bases, V lost 6 bases, and 4 bases had no gene match. The CDR3 is CASRRQGAAGNTIYF. CDR3 DNA sequence: TGTGCCAGCAGAAGACAGGGGGCGGCTGGAAACACCATATATTTT.

This clone was observed a few times. J is TRBJ1-1 and V is TRBV28; D is perhaps TRBD1 (5 bases). Deletions cut 6 bases from V and 1 base from J, with 12 bases between. CDR1 is MDHEN and CDR2 is SYDVKM in the germline V gene. The CDR3 extends over 14 amino acids. The CDR3 bases are TGTGCCAGCAGCCTACCTACAGGGAACACTGAAGCTTTCTTT. It codes for CASSLPTGNTEAFF.

V gene TRBV12-2 combines with J gene TRBJ1-2; TRBD1, the table's D call, lacks a check against the DNA. TRBV12-2 is deemed a pseudogene. The CDR3 covers 17 residues. As DNA, the CDR3 is TGTGCAAGTCGCTTAGGTCAGGGATATATCCCTAACTATGGCTACACCTTC. Amino acid sequence: CASRLGQGYIPNYGYTF.

The J gene is TRBJ1-5, the V gene TRBV28; D might be TRBD1 (5 bases). This CDR3 is built from 14 residues. CDR1 is MDHEN and CDR2 is SYDVKM in the germline V gene. V was pared by 5 bases and J by 0 bases, with 8 bases between. The CDR3 sequence is CASSMGGSNQPQHF. DNA for the CDR3: TGTGCCAGCAGTATGGGGGGTAGCAATCAGCCCCAGCATTTT.

The rearrangement links TRBV13 to TRBJ2-2; 7 bases are a match to TRBD1. Germline CDR1 reads PRHDT; CDR2 reads FYEKMQ (reference sequence). The CDR3 covers 17 residues. The junction had 13 bases not matched to a gene; V was cut back by 3 bases and J by 6 bases. CDR3 residues: CASSFQGVGSWAGELFF. CDR3 nucleotides: TGTGCCAGCAGCTTTCAGGGGGTAGGCTCATGGGCCGGGGAGCTGTTTTTT.

V usage is TRBV2 and J usage is TRBJ2-2; D possibly corresponds to TRBD2 (5 bases). Germline CDR1 and CDR2: SNHLY and FYNNEI. This CDR3 comprises 14 residues. V gave up 11 bases and J gave up 6 bases, with 19 bases separating them. The CDR3 region has the DNA TGTGCCTCCCAGAGGGAGAGGTCGGCCGGGGAGCTGTTTTTT. This translates into CASQRERSAGELFF.

This chain connects TRBV5-3 to TRBJ2-1; 7 nucleotides match TRBD2. TRBV5-3 is labeled an ORF, and its function is uncertain. The CDR3 consists of 11 residues. V was pared by 4 bases and J by 15 bases, with 7 bases of the junction left unmatched. The CDR3 DNA reads as TGTGCCAGAAGCCCGTGGACTAGTCCGTTCTTC. Protein: CARSPWTSPFF.

The rearrangement joins TRBV6-5 to TRBJ2-4; 7 nucleotides agree with TRBD1. After removal of 5 bases from V and 4 bases from J, the junction contained 8 bases not matched to a gene. The CDR3 contains 15 residues. Germline CDR1 reads MNHEY; CDR2 reads SVGAGI. Written as DNA, the CDR3 is TGTGCCAGCAGTCAACAGGGGACCCATAAAAACATTCAGTACTTC. It encodes CASSQQGTHKNIQYF.

This clone was detected only a few times. The rearrangement joins TRBV24-1 to TRBJ2-5, with a possible D match to TRBD1 (5 bases). The V gene's germline CDR1 is KGHDR and CDR2 SFDVKD. Trimming took off 1 base at V and 5 bases at J, with 13 bases between the two ends. This CDR3 region has 15 residues. CDR3 loop: CATSDLQESAETQYF. In nucleotides, the CDR3 is TGTGCCACCAGTGATTTACAGGAGTCGGCTGAGACCCAGTACTTC.

The chain joins TRBV6-6 to TRBJ1-1; D is possibly TRBD1 (5 bases). Trimming cost V 5 bases and J 5 bases, with 24 bases left between them. Germline V gene lookup returns CDR1 MNHNY and CDR2 SVGAGI (reference sequence). The CDR3 has 17 residues. The CDR3 loop is CASSRVGQGGRKTEAFF. For the CDR3, the DNA is TGTGCCAGCAGTCGCGTGGGGCAGGGTGGGAGGAAAACTGAAGCTTTCTTT.

The chain is built from TRBV5-1 and TRBJ1-1; no firm D call. The length of the CDR3 is 14 residues. The V gene's germline CDR1 is SGHRS and CDR2 YFSETQ. Deletions cut 4 bases from V and 1 base from J, with 11 bases between. The CDR3: CASSHSSGNTEAFF. As DNA, the CDR3 is TGCGCCAGCAGCCATTCTTCGGGGAACACTGAAGCTTTCTTT. The full variable domain, rest sourced from reference TRBV5-1 and TRBJ1-1, is KAGVTQTPRYLIKTRGQQVTLSCSPISGHRSVSWYQQTPGQGLQFLFEYFSETQRNKGNFPGRFSGRQFSNSRSEMNVSTLELGDSALYLCASSHSSGNTEAFFGQGTRLTVV.